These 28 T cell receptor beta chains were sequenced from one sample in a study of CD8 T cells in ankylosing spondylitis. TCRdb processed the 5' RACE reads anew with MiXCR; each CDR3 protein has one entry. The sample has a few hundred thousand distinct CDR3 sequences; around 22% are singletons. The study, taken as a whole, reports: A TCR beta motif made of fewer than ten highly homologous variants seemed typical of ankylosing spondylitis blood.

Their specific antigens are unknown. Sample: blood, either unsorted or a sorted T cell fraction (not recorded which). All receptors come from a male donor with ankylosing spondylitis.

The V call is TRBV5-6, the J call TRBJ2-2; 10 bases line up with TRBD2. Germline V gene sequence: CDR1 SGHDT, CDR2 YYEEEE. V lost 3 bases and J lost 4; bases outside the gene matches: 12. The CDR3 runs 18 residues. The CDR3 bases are TGTGCCAGCAGCTGGAGGGCAGCGGGAGGGCCGGTCACCGGGGAGCTGTTTTTT. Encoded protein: CASSWRAAGGPVTGELFF.

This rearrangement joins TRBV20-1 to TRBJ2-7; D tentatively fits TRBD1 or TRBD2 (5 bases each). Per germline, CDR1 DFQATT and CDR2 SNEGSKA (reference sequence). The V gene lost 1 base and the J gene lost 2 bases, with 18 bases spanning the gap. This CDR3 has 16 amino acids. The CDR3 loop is CSARVGYRDGPYEQYF. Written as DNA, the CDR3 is TGCAGTGCTAGAGTAGGATACCGGGACGGACCCTACGAGCAGTACTTC.

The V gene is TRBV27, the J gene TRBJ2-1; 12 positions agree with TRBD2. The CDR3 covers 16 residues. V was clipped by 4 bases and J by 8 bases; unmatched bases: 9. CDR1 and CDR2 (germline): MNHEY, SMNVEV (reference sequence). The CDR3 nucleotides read TGTGCCAGCAGTTCCCTAGCGGGAGGGCGACGGGATGAGCAGTTCTTC. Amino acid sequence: CASSSLAGGRRDEQFF.

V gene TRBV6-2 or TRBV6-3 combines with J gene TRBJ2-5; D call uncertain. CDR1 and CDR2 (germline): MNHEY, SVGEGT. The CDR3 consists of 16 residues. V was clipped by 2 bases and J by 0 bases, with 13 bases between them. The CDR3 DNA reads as TGTGCCAGCAGTTACCCACGGACCTTGTACCAAGAGACCCAGTACTTC. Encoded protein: CASSYPRTLYQETQYF.

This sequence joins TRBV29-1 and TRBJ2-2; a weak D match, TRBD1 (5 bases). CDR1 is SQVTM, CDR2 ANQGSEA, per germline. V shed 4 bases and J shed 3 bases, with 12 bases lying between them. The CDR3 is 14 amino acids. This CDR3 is CSVGQGKDTGELFF. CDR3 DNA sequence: TGCAGCGTTGGCCAGGGTAAAGACACCGGGGAGCTGTTTTTT.

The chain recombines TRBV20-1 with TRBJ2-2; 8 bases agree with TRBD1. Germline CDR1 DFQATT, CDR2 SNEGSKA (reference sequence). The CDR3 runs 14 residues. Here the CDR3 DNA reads TGCGGGAGGTCGGACAGGGAAAGGACCGGGGAGCTGTTTTTT. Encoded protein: CGRSDRERTGELFF.

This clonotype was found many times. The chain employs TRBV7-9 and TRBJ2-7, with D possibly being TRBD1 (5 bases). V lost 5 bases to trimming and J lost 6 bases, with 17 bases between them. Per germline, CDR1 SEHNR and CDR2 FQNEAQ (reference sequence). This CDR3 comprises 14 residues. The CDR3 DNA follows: TGTGCCAGCAGCCCGCGTACAGGTGGATCCGAGCAGTACTTC. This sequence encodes CASSPRTGGSEQYF.

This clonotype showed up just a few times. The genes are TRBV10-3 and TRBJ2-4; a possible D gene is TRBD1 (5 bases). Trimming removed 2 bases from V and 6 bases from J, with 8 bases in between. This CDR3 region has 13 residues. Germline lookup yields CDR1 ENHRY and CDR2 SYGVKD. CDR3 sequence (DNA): TGTGCCATCAGTGAGCCAGGGCGAAACATTCAGTACTTC. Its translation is CAISEPGRNIQYF.

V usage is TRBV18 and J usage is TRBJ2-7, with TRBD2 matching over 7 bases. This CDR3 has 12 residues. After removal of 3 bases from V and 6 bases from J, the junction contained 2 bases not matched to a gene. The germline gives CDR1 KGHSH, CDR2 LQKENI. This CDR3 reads CASSPGEGEQYF. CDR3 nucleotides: TGTGCCAGCTCACCTGGGGAGGGCGAGCAGTACTTC.

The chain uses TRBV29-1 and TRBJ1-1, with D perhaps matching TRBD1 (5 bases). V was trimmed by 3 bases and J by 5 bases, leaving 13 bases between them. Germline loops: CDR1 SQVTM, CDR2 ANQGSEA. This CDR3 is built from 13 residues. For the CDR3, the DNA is TGCAGCGTTGATCGGGACCGCCAGACTGAAGCTTTCTTT. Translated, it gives CSVDRDRQTEAFF. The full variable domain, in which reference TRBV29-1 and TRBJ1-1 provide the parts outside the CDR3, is SAVISQKPSRDICQRGTSLTIQCQVDSQVTMMFWYRQQPGQSLTLIATANQGSEATYESGFVIDKFPISRPNLTFSTLTVSNMSPEDSSIYLCSVDRDRQTEAFFGQGTRLTVV.

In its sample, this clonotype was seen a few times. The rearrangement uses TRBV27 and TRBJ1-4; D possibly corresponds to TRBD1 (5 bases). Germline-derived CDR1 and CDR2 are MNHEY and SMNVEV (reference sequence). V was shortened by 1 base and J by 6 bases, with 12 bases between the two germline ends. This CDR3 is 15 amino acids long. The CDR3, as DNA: TGTGCCAGCAGTTTATTTAGGGACGGACATGAAAAACTGTTTTTT. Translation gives CASSLFRDGHEKLFF.

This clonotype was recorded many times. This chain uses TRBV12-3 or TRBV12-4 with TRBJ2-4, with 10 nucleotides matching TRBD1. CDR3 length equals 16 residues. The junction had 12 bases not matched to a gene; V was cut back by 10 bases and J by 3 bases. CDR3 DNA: TGTGCCACTCAGGCCTTAGGGACAGGGGTCAAAAACATTCAGTACTTC. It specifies CATQALGTGVKNIQYF.

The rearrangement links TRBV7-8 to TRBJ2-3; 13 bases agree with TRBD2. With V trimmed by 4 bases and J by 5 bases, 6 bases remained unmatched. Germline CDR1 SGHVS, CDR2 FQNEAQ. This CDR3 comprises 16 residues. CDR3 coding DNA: TGTGCCAGCAGCTCCACTAGGACTAGCGGGGGAGATACGCAGTATTTT. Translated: CASSSTRTSGGDTQYF.

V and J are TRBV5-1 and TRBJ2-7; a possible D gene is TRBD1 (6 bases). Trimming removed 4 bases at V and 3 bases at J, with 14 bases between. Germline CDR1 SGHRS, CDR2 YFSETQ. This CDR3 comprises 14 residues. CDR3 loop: CASSRTAEFYEQYF. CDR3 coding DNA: TGCGCCAGCAGCCGGACAGCGGAATTCTACGAGCAGTACTTC.

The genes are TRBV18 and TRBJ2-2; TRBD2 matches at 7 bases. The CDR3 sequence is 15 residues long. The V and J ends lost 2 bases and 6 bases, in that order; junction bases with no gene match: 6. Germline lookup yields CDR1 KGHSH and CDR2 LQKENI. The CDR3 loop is CASSPILAAPGELFF. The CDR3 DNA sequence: TGTGCCAGCTCACCAATTCTAGCGGCTCCCGGGGAGCTGTTTTTT.

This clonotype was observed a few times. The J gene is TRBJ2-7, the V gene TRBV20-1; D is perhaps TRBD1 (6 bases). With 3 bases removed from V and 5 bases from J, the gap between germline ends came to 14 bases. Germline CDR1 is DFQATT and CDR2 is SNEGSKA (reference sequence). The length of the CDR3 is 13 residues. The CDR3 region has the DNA TGCAGTGCTAGCCAGGGGAGTATACACGAGCAGTACTTC. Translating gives CSASQGSIHEQYF.

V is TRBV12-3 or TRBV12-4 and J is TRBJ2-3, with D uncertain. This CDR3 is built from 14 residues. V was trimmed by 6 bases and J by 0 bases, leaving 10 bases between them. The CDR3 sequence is CASRSLTSTDTQYF. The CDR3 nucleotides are TGTGCCAGCAGGTCACTGACTAGCACAGATACGCAGTATTTT.

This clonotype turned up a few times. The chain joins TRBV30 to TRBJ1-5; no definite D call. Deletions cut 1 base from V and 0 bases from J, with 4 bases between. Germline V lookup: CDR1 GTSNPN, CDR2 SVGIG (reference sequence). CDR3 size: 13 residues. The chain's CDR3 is CAWSGFSNQPQHF. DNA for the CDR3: TGTGCCTGGAGTGGCTTTAGCAATCAGCCCCAGCATTTT.

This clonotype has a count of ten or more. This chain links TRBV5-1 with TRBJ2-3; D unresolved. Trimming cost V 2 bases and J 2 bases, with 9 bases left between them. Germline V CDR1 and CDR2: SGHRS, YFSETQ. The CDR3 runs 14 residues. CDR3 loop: CASSFSGYTDTQYF. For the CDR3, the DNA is TGCGCCAGCAGCTTTTCCGGATACACAGATACGCAGTATTTT.

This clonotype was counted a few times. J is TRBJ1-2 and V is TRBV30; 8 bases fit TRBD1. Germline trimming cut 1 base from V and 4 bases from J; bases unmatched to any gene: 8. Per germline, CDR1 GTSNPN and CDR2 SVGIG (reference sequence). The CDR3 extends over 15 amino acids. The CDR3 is CAWSGGQGLSYGYTF. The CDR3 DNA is TGTGCCTGGAGTGGAGGACAGGGTCTGAGCTATGGCTACACCTTC. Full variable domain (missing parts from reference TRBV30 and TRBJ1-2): SQTIHQWPATLVQPVGSPLSLECTVEGTSNPNLYWYRQAAGRGLQLLFYSVGIGQISSEVPQNLSASRPQDRQFILSSKKLLLSDSGFYLCAWSGGQGLSYGYTFGSGTRLTVV.

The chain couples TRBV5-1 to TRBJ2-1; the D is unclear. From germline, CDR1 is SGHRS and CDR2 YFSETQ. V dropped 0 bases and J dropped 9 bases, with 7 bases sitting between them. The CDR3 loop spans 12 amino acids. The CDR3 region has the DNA TGCGCCAGCAGCTTGGAAGGGCCTGAGCAGTTCTTC. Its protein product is CASSLEGPEQFF. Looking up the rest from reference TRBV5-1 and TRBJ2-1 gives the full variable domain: KAGVTQTPRYLIKTRGQQVTLSCSPISGHRSVSWYQQTPGQGLQFLFEYFSETQRNKGNFPGRFSGRQFSNSRSEMNVSTLELGDSALYLCASSLEGPEQFFGPGTRLTVL.

As DNA, the CDR3 is TGTGCCAGCAGCTTAGGGGAGGTCTACGAGCAGTACTTC. Translating it yields CASSLGEVYEQYF. The chain joins TRBV7-2 to TRBJ2-7; D is perhaps TRBD2 (6 bases). The CDR3 consists of 13 residues. Trimming shortened V by 1 base and J by 3 bases, and 7 bases separated the two germline ends. The germline V gene encodes CDR1 SGHTA and CDR2 FQGNSA.

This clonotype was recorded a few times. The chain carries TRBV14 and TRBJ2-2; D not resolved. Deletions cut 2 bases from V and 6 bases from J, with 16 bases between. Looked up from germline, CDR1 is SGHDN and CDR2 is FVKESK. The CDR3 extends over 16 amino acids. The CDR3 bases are TGTGCCAGCAGCCAATCATCAGCGTGGGCGGCCGGGGAGCTGTTTTTT. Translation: CASSQSSAWAAGELFF.

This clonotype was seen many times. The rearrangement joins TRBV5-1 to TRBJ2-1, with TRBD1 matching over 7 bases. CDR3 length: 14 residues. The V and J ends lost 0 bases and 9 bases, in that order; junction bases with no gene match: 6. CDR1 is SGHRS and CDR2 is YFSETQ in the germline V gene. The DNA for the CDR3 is TGCGCCAGCAGCTTGGGACCGAACAGGGGTGAGCAGTTCTTC. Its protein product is CASSLGPNRGEQFF.

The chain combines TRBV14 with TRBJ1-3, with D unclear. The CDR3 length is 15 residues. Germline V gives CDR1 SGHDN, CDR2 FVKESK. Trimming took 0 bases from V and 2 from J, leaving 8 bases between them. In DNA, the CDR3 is TGTGCCAGCAGCCAAGAGAGACACGCTGGAAACACCATATATTTT. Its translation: CASSQERHAGNTIYF.

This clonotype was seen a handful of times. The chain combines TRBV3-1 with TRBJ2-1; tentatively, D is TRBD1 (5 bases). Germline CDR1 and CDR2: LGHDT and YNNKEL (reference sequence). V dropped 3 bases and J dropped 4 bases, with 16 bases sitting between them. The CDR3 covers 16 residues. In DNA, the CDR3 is TGTGCCAGCAGCCAGGATGACAGCCTTTCATACAATGAGCAGTTCTTC. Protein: CASSQDDSLSYNEQFF.

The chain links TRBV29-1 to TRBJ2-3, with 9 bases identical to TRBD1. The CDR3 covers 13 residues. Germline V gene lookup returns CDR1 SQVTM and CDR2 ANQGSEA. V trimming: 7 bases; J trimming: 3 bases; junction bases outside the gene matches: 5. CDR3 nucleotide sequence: TGCAGCGCGGCGGACAGGGGAACAGATACGCAGTATTTT. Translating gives CSAADRGTDTQYF.

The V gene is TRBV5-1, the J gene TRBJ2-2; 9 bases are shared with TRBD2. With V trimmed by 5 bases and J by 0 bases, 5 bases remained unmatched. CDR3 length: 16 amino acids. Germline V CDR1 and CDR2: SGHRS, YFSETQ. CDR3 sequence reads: CASRVTSGSNTGELFF. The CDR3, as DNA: TGCGCCAGCAGAGTGACTAGCGGATCGAACACCGGGGAGCTGTTTTTT. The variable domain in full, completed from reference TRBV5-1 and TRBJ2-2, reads KAGVTQTPRYLIKTRGQQVTLSCSPISGHRSVSWYQQTPGQGLQFLFEYFSETQRNKGNFPGRFSGRQFSNSRSEMNVSTLELGDSALYLCASRVTSGSNTGELFFGEGSRLTVL.